The 6 T cell receptor beta chains below come from one sample, sequenced in a study of radiotherapy plus CTLA-4 blockade in lung cancer. Profiling relied on immunoSEQ multiplex PCR, and the TCRdb table lists in-frame clones only, not all of them. The table has 53,000 or so clones, less than 85% seen once; the top ten hold around 10%. Sample: peripheral blood, taken from a patient treated with radiotherapy plus ipilimumab. The receptor source for this set is a human donor with non-small cell lung cancer who had stable disease on radiotherapy plus ipilimumab.

About this clone: This same CDR3 is encoded by further DNA sequences in the sample. The V call is TRBV5-6, the J call TRBJ1-5; D ambiguous. Germline CDR1 SGHDT, CDR2 YYEEEE. The CDR3 length is 13 residues. Trimming pared 1 base from V and 6 bases from J, leaving 8 bases between. CDR3: CASSLTQSQPQHF. The CDR3 nucleotides are TGTGCCAGCAGCTTGACGCAGAGTCAGCCCCAGCATTTT.

The chain couples TRBV19 to TRBJ1-5; 8 bases are shared with TRBD1. CDR1 LNHDA and CDR2 SQIVND come from the germline V gene (reference sequence). Trimming at V came to 8 bases and at J to 5 bases, leaving 8 bases not matched to a gene. The CDR3 contains 14 residues. DNA for the CDR3: TGTGCCAGTCCTCAGGGGGCCGGTGATCAGCCCCAGCATTTT. Protein: CASPQGAGDQPQHF.

The chain employs TRBV7-9 and TRBJ2-3; D might be TRBD1 or TRBD2, each matching 6 bases. The germline V and J ends were trimmed by 5 bases and 5 bases, with 11 bases remaining between them. Germline assignment: CDR1 SEHNR and CDR2 FQNEAQ (reference sequence). The CDR3 spans 13 residues. The CDR3 DNA follows: TGTGCCAGCAGCCCAGGGGAGGTAGATACGCAGTATTTT. It specifies CASSPGEVDTQYF. Supplemented by reference TRBV7-9 and TRBJ2-3, the full variable domain reads DTGVSQNPRHKITKRGQNVTFRCDPISEHNRLYWYRQTLGQGPEFLTYFQNEAQLEKSRLLSDRFSAERPKGSFSTLEIQRTEQGDSAMYLCASSPGEVDTQYFGPGTRLTVL.

This chain connects TRBV15 to TRBJ1-6, with D hard to call. There are 14 residues in the CDR3. V gave up 0 bases and J gave up 8 bases, with 8 bases separating them. Germline V gene lookup returns CDR1 LNHNV and CDR2 YYDKDF (reference sequence). The CDR3 is CATSRDRTDSPLHF. In nucleotides, the CDR3 is TGTGCCACCAGCAGAGATCGAACAGATTCACCCCTCCACTTT. Full variable domain (outside the CDR3, taken from reference TRBV15 and TRBJ1-6): DAMVIQNPRYQVTQFGKPVTLSCSQTLNHNVMYWYQQKSSQAPKLLFHYYDKDFNNEADTPDNFQSRRPNTSFCFLDIRSPGLGDTAMYLCATSRDRTDSPLHFGNGTRLTVT.

This chain uses TRBV27 with TRBJ1-4; 7 bases fit TRBD1. V gave up 6 bases and J gave up 5 bases; unmatched junction bases: 6. CDR1 is MNHEY, CDR2 SMNVEV, per germline (reference sequence). CDR3 size: 14 residues. The CDR3 DNA is TGTGCCAGCAGCCGGACGGGACAGAATGAAAAACTGTTTTTT. Protein product: CASSRTGQNEKLFF.

The rearrangement links TRBV28 to TRBJ2-5; the D is unclear. This CDR3 is 13 amino acids long. Germline V gives CDR1 MDHEN, CDR2 SYDVKM. V was pared by 6 bases and J by 5 bases, with 13 bases between. Here the CDR3 DNA reads TGTGCCAGCAGATTAGGAACAGCTGAGACCCAGTACTTC. As protein: CASRLGTAETQYF.